The source of this T cell receptor beta chain is a study of OX40 agonist ivuxolimab in advanced cancers. Sequencing was performed with immunoSEQ multiplex PCR; in TCRdb, only in-frame clones are kept and a portion is missing. The sample lists 55,000 to 60,000 clones; around nine tenths were seen once. Points on this clone: One junction end disagrees with the germline gene, perhaps due to a read error.

CDR1 is SSHAT and CDR2 is FNYEAQ in the germline V gene (reference sequence). The CDR3 has 15 amino acids. The TCR sequence derives from an adult with an advanced solid tumor such as melanoma, head and neck, liver or kidney cancer. The chain employs TRBV7-7 and TRBJ2-3; the match to TRBD2 covers 7 bases. The sequenced sample was CD4+ or CD8+ T cells sorted from blood, obtained in a trial of the OX40 agonist ivuxolimab. The CDR3 reads CASNPLTSGTDTQYF. CDR3 nucleotide sequence: TGTGCTAGCAACCCCCTTACTAGCGGCACAGATACGCAGTATTTT. Full variable domain (rest looked up from reference TRBV7-7 and TRBJ2-3): GAGVSQSPRYKVTKRGQDVTLRCDPISSHATLYWYQQALGQGPEFLTYFNYEAQPDKSGLPSDRFSAERPEGSISTLTIQRTEQRDSAMYRCASNPLTSGTDTQYFGPGTRLTVL.